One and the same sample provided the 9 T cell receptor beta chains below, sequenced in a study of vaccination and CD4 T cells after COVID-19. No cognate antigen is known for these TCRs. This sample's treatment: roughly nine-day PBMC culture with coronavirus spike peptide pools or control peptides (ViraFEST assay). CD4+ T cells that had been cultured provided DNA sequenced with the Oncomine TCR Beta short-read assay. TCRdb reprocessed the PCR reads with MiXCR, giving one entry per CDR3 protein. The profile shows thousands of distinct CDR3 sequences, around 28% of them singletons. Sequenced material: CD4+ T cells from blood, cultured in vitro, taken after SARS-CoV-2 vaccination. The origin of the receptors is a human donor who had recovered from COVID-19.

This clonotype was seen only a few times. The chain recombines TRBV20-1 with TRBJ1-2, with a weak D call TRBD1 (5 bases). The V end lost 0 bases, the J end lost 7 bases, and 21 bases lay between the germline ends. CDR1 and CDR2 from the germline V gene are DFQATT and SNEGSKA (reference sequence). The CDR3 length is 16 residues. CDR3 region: CSARELGGWGIGGYTF. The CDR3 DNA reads TGCAGTGCTAGAGAATTGGGGGGTTGGGGGATAGGTGGCTACACCTTC.

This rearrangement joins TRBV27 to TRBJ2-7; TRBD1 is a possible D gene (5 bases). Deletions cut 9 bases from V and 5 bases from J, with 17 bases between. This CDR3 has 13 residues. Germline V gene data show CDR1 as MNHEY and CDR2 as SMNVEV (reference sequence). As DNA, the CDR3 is TGTGCCAGTATGGGGCCTCCGGAGCACGAGCAGTACTTC. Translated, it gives CASMGPPEHEQYF.

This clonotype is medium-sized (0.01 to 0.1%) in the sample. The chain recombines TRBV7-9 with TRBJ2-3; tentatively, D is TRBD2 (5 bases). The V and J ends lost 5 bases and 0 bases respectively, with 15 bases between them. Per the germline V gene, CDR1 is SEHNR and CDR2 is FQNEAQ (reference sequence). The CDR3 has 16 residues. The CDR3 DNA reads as TGTGCCAGCAGCCCCTGGAGGCTAGGAAGCACAGATACGCAGTATTTT. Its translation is CASSPWRLGSTDTQYF.

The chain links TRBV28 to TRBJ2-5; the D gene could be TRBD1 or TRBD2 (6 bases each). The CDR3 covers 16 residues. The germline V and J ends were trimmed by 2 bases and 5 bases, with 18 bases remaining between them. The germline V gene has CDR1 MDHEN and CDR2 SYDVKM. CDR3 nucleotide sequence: TGTGCCAGCAGTTTAAGAGGGGGGCCGGGCTGGGAGACCCAGTACTTC. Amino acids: CASSLRGGPGWETQYF.

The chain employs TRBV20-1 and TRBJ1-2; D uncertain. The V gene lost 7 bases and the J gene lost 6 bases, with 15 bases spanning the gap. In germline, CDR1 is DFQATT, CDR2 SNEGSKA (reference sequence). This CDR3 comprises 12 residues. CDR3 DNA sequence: TGCAGTGTCCTCGGTGGGTGGAATGGCTACACCTTC. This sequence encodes CSVLGGWNGYTF.

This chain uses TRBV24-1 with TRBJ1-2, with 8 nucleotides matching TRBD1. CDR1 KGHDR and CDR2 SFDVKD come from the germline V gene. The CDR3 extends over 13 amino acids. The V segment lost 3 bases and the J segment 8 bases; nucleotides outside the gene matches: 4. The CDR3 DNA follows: TGTGCCACCAGTGATGGACAGGGTTTAGGCTACACCTTC. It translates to CATSDGQGLGYTF.

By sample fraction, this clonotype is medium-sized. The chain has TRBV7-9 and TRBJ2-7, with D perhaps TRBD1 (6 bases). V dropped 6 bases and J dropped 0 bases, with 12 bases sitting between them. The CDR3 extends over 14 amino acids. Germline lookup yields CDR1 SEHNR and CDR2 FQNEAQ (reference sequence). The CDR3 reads CASRATGPSYEQYF. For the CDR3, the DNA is TGTGCCAGCAGGGCGACAGGACCCTCCTACGAGCAGTACTTC.

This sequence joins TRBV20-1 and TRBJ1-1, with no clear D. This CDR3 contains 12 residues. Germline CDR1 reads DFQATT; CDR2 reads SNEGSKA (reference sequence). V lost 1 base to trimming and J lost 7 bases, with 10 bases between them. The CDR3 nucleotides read TGCAGTGCTAGAGGGAACAGTTTTGAAGCTTTCTTT. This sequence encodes CSARGNSFEAFF.

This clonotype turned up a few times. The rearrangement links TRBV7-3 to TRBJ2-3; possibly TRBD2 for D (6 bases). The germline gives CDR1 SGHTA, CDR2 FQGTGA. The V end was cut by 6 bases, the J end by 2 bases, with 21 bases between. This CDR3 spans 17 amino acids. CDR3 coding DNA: TGTGCCAGCAGAAAGGATAGCGGTCCTACTACCACAGATACGCAGTATTTT. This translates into CASRKDSGPTTTDTQYF.